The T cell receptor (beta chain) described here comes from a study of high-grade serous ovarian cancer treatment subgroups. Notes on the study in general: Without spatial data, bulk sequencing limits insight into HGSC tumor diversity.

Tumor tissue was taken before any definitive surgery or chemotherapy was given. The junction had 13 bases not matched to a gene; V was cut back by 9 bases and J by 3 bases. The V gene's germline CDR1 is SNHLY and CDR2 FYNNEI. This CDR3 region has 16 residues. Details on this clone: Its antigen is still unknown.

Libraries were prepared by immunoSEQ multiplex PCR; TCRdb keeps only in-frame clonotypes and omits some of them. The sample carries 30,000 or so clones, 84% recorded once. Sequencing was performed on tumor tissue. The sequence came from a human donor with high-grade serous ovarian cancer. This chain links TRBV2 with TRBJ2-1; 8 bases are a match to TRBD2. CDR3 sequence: CASIPEAGEGYNEQFF. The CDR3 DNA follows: TGTGCCAGTATTCCAGAAGCGGGAGAAGGCTACAATGAGCAGTTCTTC.